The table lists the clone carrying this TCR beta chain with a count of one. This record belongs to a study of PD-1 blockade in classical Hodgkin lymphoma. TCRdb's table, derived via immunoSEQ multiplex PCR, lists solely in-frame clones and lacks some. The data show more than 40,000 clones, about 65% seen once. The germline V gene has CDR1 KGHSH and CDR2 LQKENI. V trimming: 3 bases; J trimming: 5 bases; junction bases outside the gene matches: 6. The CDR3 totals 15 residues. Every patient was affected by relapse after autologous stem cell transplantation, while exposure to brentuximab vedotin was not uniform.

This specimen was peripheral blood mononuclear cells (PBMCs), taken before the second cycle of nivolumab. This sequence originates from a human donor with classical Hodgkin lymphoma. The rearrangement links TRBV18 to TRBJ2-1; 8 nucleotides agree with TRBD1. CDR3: CASSPRDRGDNEQFF. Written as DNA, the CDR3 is TGTGCCAGCTCACCTCGAGACAGGGGCGACAATGAGCAGTTCTTC.